This is a list of T cell receptor beta chains from one sample in a study of PD-1 blockade in classical Hodgkin lymphoma. Assay: immunoSEQ multiplex PCR; the TCRdb copy retains only in-frame clones and omits some. The data hold just under 45,000 clones, with over 65% observed a single time. The sample was peripheral blood mononuclear cells (PBMCs), taken before the second cycle of nivolumab. These receptors were taken from a human donor with classical Hodgkin lymphoma. Both conserved end residues are part of each CDR3. D genes are given only for firm matches. Clone size is stated in some rows and not others, as once, few, many or a class when expanded.

V: TRBV9
D: .
J: TRBJ1-2
size: .
DNA: TGTGCCAGCAGCGAACCATTGGGACGGGTTTTTGTCTATGGCTACACCTTC
CDR3: CASSEPLGRVFVYGYTF

V: TRBV27
D: .
J: TRBJ2-1
size: .
DNA: TGTGCCAGCAGGAAAGTACGTGAGCAGTTCTTC
CDR3: CASRKVREQFF

V: TRBV27
D: TRBD1
J: TRBJ1-1
size: many
DNA: TGTGCCAGCAGGGGAGGACAGGGCGGAGGCACTGAAGCTTTCTTT
CDR3: CASRGGQGGGTEAFF

V: TRBV15
D: .
J: TRBJ2-3
size: .
DNA: TGTGCCACCAGCAGTTCCGGGGCGGTTCATAACACAGATACGCAGTATTTT
CDR3: CATSSSGAVHNTDTQYF

V: TRBV28
D: .
J: TRBJ2-1
size: once
DNA: TGTGCCAGCAGTTCTATAGCGGAGGGAACCTACAATGAGCAGTTCTTC
CDR3: CASSSIAEGTYNEQFF

V: TRBV6-5
D: TRBD1
J: TRBJ1-4
size: .
DNA: TGTGCCAGCAGTTACCTGGGACAGATCAGTGAAAAACTGTTTTTT
CDR3: CASSYLGQISEKLFF

V: TRBV6-5
D: .
J: TRBJ1-4
size: .
DNA: TGTGCCAGCAGTTCCGGGACGGCCAGTGGAAAACTGTTTTTT
CDR3: CASSSGTASGKLFF

V: TRBV27
D: .
J: TRBJ1-2
size: .
DNA: TGTGCCAGCAGTTTAGTGGCAGGTTCTAACTATGGCTACACCTTC
CDR3: CASSLVAGSNYGYTF

V: TRBV7-9
D: .
J: TRBJ1-2
size: .
DNA: TGTGCCAGCAGCTATGCAGGCACTCTCTTTCAACCGGGTGGCTACACCTTC
CDR3: CASSYAGTLFQPGGYTF

V: TRBV5-6
D: .
J: TRBJ1-2
size: .
DNA: TGTGCCAGCACTAATTCGTGGGTTAACTATGGCTACACCTTC
CDR3: CASTNSWVNYGYTF

V: TRBV7-3
D: .
J: TRBJ1-5
size: .
DNA: TGTGCCAGCAGCTCCACCTCGGAGAACACCCAGCATTTT
CDR3: CASSSTSENTQHF

V: TRBV7-2
D: TRBD2
J: TRBJ2-1
size: .
DNA: TGTGCCAGCAGCTTGGCTAGCGGGTTCAATGAGCAGTTCTTC
CDR3: CASSLASGFNEQFF

V: TRBV27
D: .
J: TRBJ2-7
size: .
DNA: TGTGCCAGCAGCATGCAAGACAGCCTTTTCTACGAGCAGTACTTC
CDR3: CASSMQDSLFYEQYF

V: TRBV29-1
D: .
J: TRBJ1-1
size: .
DNA: TGCAGCGTTGCAGCCGCGGGGGAGAACACTGAAGCTTTCTTT
CDR3: CSVAAAGENTEAFF

V: TRBV2
D: TRBD1
J: TRBJ2-7
size: .
DNA: TGTGCCAGCAGTGGGGGACAGGGCCCCGAGCAGTACTTC
CDR3: CASSGGQGPEQYF

V: TRBV27
D: TRBD1
J: TRBJ2-7
size: .
DNA: TGTGCCAGCAGTTCTAGGACAGGGGTCTTCTACGAGCAGTACTTC
CDR3: CASSSRTGVFYEQYF

V: TRBV27
D: TRBD1
J: TRBJ2-7
size: .
DNA: TGTGCCAGCAGTAAGAACCGGGACAGGGGGCTTTACGAGCAGTACTTC
CDR3: CASSKNRDRGLYEQYF

V: TRBV28
D: .
J: TRBJ2-6
size: .
DNA: TGTGCCAGCAGTTTAGGGACTTCTGGGGCCAACGTCCTGACTTTC
CDR3: CASSLGTSGANVLTF

V: TRBV5-1
D: .
J: TRBJ1-2
size: .
DNA: TGCGCCAGCAGCTCCCAGGGAGGGGCTAACTATGGCTACACCTTC
CDR3: CASSSQGGANYGYTF

V: TRBV30
D: .
J: TRBJ1-1
size: .
DNA: TGTGCCTGGAGCTCCCTCCGCTCGGCTGAAGCTTTCTTT
CDR3: CAWSSLRSAEAFF

V: TRBV27
D: .
J: TRBJ1-2
size: .
DNA: TGTGCCAGCAGTTGGTCAGGGAAAAATGGCTACACCTTC
CDR3: CASSWSGKNGYTF

V: TRBV5-1
D: .
J: TRBJ1-2
size: .
DNA: TGCGCCAGCAGCTCGGACGGGGGGAACTATGGCTACACCTTC
CDR3: CASSSDGGNYGYTF

V: TRBV27
D: .
J: TRBJ2-7
size: once
DNA: TGTGCCAGCAGTTTATCGAGGAGGGGCGAGCAGTACTTC
CDR3: CASSLSRRGEQYF

V: TRBV27
D: TRBD1
J: TRBJ2-7
size: .
DNA: TGTGCCAGCAGTTTATCCGGCCCTTTACAGGGGGCGCCTCACGAGCAGTACTTC
CDR3: CASSLSGPLQGAPHEQYF

V: TRBV30
D: .
J: TRBJ2-3
size: .
DNA: TGTGCCTGGGGAGGCAGGGGCCGTAGCACAGATACGCAGTATTTT
CDR3: CAWGGRGRSTDTQYF

V: TRBV2
D: TRBD2
J: TRBJ2-7
size: .
DNA: TGTGCCAGCAGTACCGGGAGGGGCCTCTCCTACGAGCAGTACTTC
CDR3: CASSTGRGLSYEQYF

V: TRBV11-3
D: .
J: TRBJ2-2
size: once
DNA: TGTGCCAGCAGCTTAGCGGGAGTTTATGCCGGGGAGCTGTTTTTT
CDR3: CASSLAGVYAGELFF

V: TRBV27
D: .
J: TRBJ2-1
size: once
DNA: TGTGCCAGCAGTTTCCTCCCAATAGCGGAAACCTCCTACAATGAGCAGTTCTTC
CDR3: CASSFLPIAETSYNEQFF

V: TRBV7-6
D: .
J: TRBJ2-1
size: .
DNA: TGTGCCAGCAGCTCGGACGTCAGCTCCTACAATGAGCAGTTCTTC
CDR3: CASSSDVSSYNEQFF

V: TRBV14
D: .
J: TRBJ2-7
size: few
DNA: TGTGCCAGCAGCCCCCCTAACGGCCGGGTCTACGAGCAGTACTTC
CDR3: CASSPPNGRVYEQYF

V: TRBV28
D: .
J: TRBJ1-4
size: .
DNA: TGTGCCAGCATGGACAGTGTCATTCGGGGATATGAAAAACTGTTTTTT
CDR3: CASMDSVIRGYEKLFF

V: TRBV6-5
D: .
J: TRBJ2-7
size: .
DNA: TGTGCCAGCAGTTACAATCAACCTAGAGGCCCATACGAGCAGTACTTC
CDR3: CASSYNQPRGPYEQYF

V: TRBV9
D: .
J: TRBJ1-1
size: .
DNA: TGTGCCAGCAGCCCCGCCTGGGCGGACACTGAAGCTTTCTTT
CDR3: CASSPAWADTEAFF

V: TRBV29-1
D: TRBD2
J: TRBJ2-7
size: .
DNA: TGCAGCGTTGAAACGCGGGGGACCTACGAGCAGTACTTC
CDR3: CSVETRGTYEQYF

V: TRBV28
D: .
J: TRBJ1-2
size: .
DNA: TGTGCCAGCGCGGGGGTCGAGAGGAACTATGGCTACACCTTC
CDR3: CASAGVERNYGYTF